This T cell receptor (beta chain) stems from a study of vaccination and CD4 T cells after COVID-19 (dated by TCRdb to about 2022). Study-wide context: The convalescent cohort comprised six males and four females, including two Hispanic individuals, seven Caucasians, two Asians and one multiracial person. Each participant got two doses of either the Pfizer-BioNTech BNT162b2 vaccine (n=8) or the Moderna mRNA-1273 vaccine (n=2). Post-COVID blood samples were collected from convalescent patients a median of about 92 days after diagnosis, with a range of roughly 30 to 161 days. The time from the second vaccine dose to post-vaccine blood sampling had a median of roughly 70 days and ranged from about 14 to 241 days. Overlapping spike peptide pools from SARS-CoV-2 and from the common cold coronaviruses HCoV-NL63, HCoV-OC43 and HCoV-229E were used as culture stimuli. As controls, cultures received a CEFX viral epitope pool (the positive control), an HIV-1 Nef peptide pool (the negative control), or no peptide at all. In 10 COVID-19 convalescent patients and several infection-naive healthy vaccine recipients, researchers compared the spike-specific CD4+ TCR repertoire from before mRNA vaccination with the repertoire from after. At the TCR clonotype level, an earlier paper using these donors assessed memory CD4+ T cell crossreactivity between SARS-CoV-2 and common cold coronavirus spike proteins. On the study overall, not on this receptor specifically: Relatively few convalescent patients were included in the study, and early timepoints after natural infection were not analyzed. Of the vaccine-specific clones in convalescent patients, 304 of 307, or nearly all, reacted only to SARS-CoV-2 spike and did not cross-react with common cold coronaviruses. The median count of SARS-CoV-2-reactive clonotypes went up from 21 after infection to approximately 40 after vaccination, although the change was not significant. Among convalescent patients, a median 86.3% of the SARS-CoV-2-reactive clones seen after vaccination appeared only after vaccination, which suggests priming specific to the vaccine.

Measured from the cysteine to the phenylalanine, the CDR3 is 13 residues long. The only DNA kept is the CDR3, 39 bases in frame from the first base. The V end loses 3 bases and the J end loses 4 bases, and a stretch of 9 bases separates them. Taken from the germline V gene (reference sequence), the CDR1 and CDR2 loops are MNHEY and SMNVEV. Explained via the paper, the treatment or condition label denotes: roughly 11-day PBMC culture with coronavirus spike peptide pools or control peptides (ViraFEST assay). CD4+ T cells from unexposed donors were collected before the COVID-19 pandemic (2011-2018). To expand antigen-specific T cells with peptide pools and then pick out the expanded clonotypes through TCR sequencing, the study relied on the ViraFEST assay. Over 1.5 million PBMCs per well were cultured in IMDM with approximately 5% human AB serum and 8.5 to 10 IU/ml IL-2, plus 10 ug/ml peptide pools. Half of the culture medium was replaced with fresh IL-2-containing medium on days 3 and 7. Once the cells had been in culture for 9 to 10 days, the EasySep CD4+ T cell isolation kit was used to isolate CD4+ T cells by negative selection. Unexposed donor CD4+ T cells were tested for reactivity to SARS-CoV-2 S and N and four common cold coronavirus spike pools, as cell number allowed. PBMCs were separated from whole blood using Ficoll-Paque Plus gradient centrifugation and then either used fresh or cryopreserved at -140C. Triplicate wells were generally used for each culture condition. Leukapheresis product for the unexposed donors was purchased commercially.

As regards this clonotype: The specificity of this receptor is unknown. The sample holds no much larger clone one base away, and base qualities are not on file.

Library creation used PCR. DNA from cultured CD4+ T cells underwent TCR sequencing with the Oncomine TCR Beta short-read assay at the Johns Hopkins FTIC core. The QIAamp micro DNA kit was used to extract genomic DNA from the cultured CD4+ T cells. Oncomine TCR Beta libraries from cultured CD4+ T cells were pooled with unique dual indexes and sequenced on an Illumina iSeq 100. The original pipeline was this. Non-productive sequences were removed, and CDR3s not starting with C, not ending with F or W, or shorter than 7 amino acids were discarded. The MANAFEST web application was used to identify antigen-specific clonotypes by comparing peptide-stimulated wells against reference wells and other culture wells. An FDR below 0.05, an odds ratio above 5, and a productive frequency above 0.1% in at least two of three replicate wells were required for clones to be considered positive. Clonotypes that were significantly expanded in both SARS-CoV-2 spike wells and at least one common cold coronavirus spike condition were defined as cross-reactive. Levenshtein distances (stringdist) and unrooted phylogenetic trees (ape) in R version 3.6.1 were used to assess CDR3 homology. In-frame beta chains were kept once TCRdb had trimmed the public reads at Q25 with fastp and called clones with MiXCR. Entries are consolidated by CDR3 protein sequence, retaining the most common genes and DNA. The V and J calls and clone size come from TCRdb's table, not from the authors' own analysis. The sample table shows about 7,100 distinct CDR3 sequences, and roughly 44% are seen once. The ten largest clones take up roughly two fifths of the sample.

Sequenced sample: CD4+ T cells from blood, cultured in vitro. The clonotype originates from a human donor in good health. The chain employs TRBV27 and TRBJ2-5; the D call is tentative, TRBD1 or TRBD2, as each matches 5 bases. The CDR3 region has the sequence CASSFRGPETQYF. Here is the DNA: TGTGCCAGCAGTTTCCGGGGCCCAGAGACCCAGTACTTC.